A single sample gave rise to the 32 T cell receptor beta chains below, sequenced in a study of cytomegalovirus exposure and HLA in healthy donors (dated by TCRdb to about 2017). Library construction relied on the immunoSEQ multiplex PCR assay. The multiplex PCR relied on a mix of 60 forward primers for TCR Vbeta segments and 13 reverse primers for TCR Jbeta segments. The immuneACCESS repertoire file appears here via TCRdb, limited to in-frame rearrangements. These files lack a portion of the clones; in checked studies, under half of the deficit traces to unresolved V genes, and the cause of the others is not known. In all, the sample holds more than 150,000 clones, and 82% of those were seen once. The ten largest clones represent roughly 0.75% of the sample. The specimen was PBMCs. The receptors shown here come from a young woman in good health and CMV-seronegative.

V gene TRBV27 combines with J gene TRBJ1-1, with D maybe TRBD1 (6 bases). Germline V lookup: CDR1 MNHEY, CDR2 SMNVEV (reference sequence). The V gene lost 5 bases and the J gene lost 4 bases, with 17 bases spanning the gap. The CDR3 extends over 15 amino acids. CDR3 sequence reads: CASSHKTGSSTEAFF. The CDR3 nucleotides read TGTGCCAGCAGTCACAAAACAGGGTCCAGCACTGAAGCTTTCTTT.

This clone was seen more than once but under ten times. The rearrangement uses TRBV5-6 and TRBJ2-2; D is possibly TRBD1 (6 bases). The CDR3 totals 15 residues. Germline V lookup: CDR1 SGHDT, CDR2 YYEEEE. Trimming left V 4 bases short and J 3 bases short, with 13 bases between. CDR3 nucleotides: TGTGCCAGCAGCCGACAGGCGCCGGACACCGGGGAGCTGTTTTTT. Encoded protein: CASSRQAPDTGELFF.

This clone was observed a handful of times. The DNA for the CDR3 is TGTGCCAGCAGCCCCGGGGGAAACTACGAGCAGTACTTC. Translation gives CASSPGGNYEQYF. The chain recombines TRBV4-2 with TRBJ2-7, with D tentatively TRBD2 (6 bases). Trimming left V 4 bases short and J 3 bases short, with 10 bases between. The CDR3 covers 13 residues. Per germline, CDR1 LGHNA and CDR2 YNFKEQ.

The chain has TRBV9 and TRBJ2-1; perhaps TRBD1 as D (6 bases). V dropped 4 bases and J dropped 2 bases, with 16 bases sitting between them. CDR1 and CDR2 from the germline V gene are SGDLS and YYNGEE. The CDR3 runs to 16 residues. CDR3 nucleotides: TGTGCCAGCAGCACTTCCGAGGGGGTCCCCTACAATGAGCAGTTCTTC. This gives the protein CASSTSEGVPYNEQFF.

In this sample, this clone turned up once. V gene TRBV6-1 combines with J gene TRBJ1-2, with a weak D call TRBD1 (5 bases). The germline CDR1 and CDR2 sequences are MNHNS and SASEGT. V lost 6 bases and J 5 bases, leaving 10 bases between the germline ends. CDR3 length: 12 residues. CDR3 sequence: CASRQGGYGYTF. The CDR3 coding sequence is TGTGCCAGCAGGCAGGGAGGGTATGGCTACACCTTC.

The V call is TRBV29-1, the J call TRBJ2-6; no reliable D call. The ends were cut back, 5 bases at V and 0 bases at J, with 2 bases in the middle. CDR1 is SQVTM, CDR2 ANQGSEA, per germline. CDR3 length: 12 residues. CDR3 protein: CSVYSGANVLTF. The CDR3 coding sequence is TGCAGCGTTTACTCTGGGGCCAACGTCCTGACTTTC.

This clone has a single count. The chain has TRBV14 and TRBJ2-7; D is perhaps TRBD2 (6 bases). Deletions cut 2 bases from V and 6 bases from J, with 20 bases between. The germline V gene has CDR1 SGHDN and CDR2 FVKESK. CDR3 length equals 16 residues. CDR3 sequence reads: CASSQSSLAPRREQYF. CDR3 bases: TGTGCCAGCAGCCAATCTTCACTAGCCCCCCGGCGCGAGCAGTACTTC.

The rearrangement joins TRBV7-2 to TRBJ2-5; TRBD2 aligns across 8 bases. There are 13 residues in the CDR3. Germline trimming cut 6 bases from V and 0 bases from J; bases unmatched to any gene: 0. CDR1 and CDR2 from the germline V gene are SGHTA and FQGNSA. In nucleotides, the CDR3 is TGTGCCAGCAGACTAGCGGACCAAGAGACCCAGTACTTC. Translated: CASRLADQETQYF.

V gene TRBV19 combines with J gene TRBJ2-5; 11 bases are shared with TRBD1. Germline assignment: CDR1 LNHDA and CDR2 SQIVND (reference sequence). The CDR3 is 15 amino acids. After removal of 3 bases from V and 5 bases from J, the junction contained 5 bases not matched to a gene. The CDR3 nucleotides read TGTGCCAGTAGTATGGGACAGGGGGGATGGGAGACCCAGTACTTC. Translation gives CASSMGQGGWETQYF. Drawing the rest from reference TRBV19 and TRBJ2-5, the complete variable domain is DGGITQSPKYLFRKEGQNVTLSCEQNLNHDAMYWYRQDPGQGLRLIYYSQIVNDFQKGDIAEGYSVSREKKESFPLTVTSAQKNPTAFYLCASSMGQGGWETQYFGPGTRLLVL.

The V call is TRBV30, the J call TRBJ2-1, with 9 bases that match TRBD2. Germline V gene data show CDR1 as GTSNPN and CDR2 as SVGIG (reference sequence). V trimming: 5 bases; J trimming: 5 bases; junction bases outside the gene matches: 10. This CDR3 region has 15 residues. CDR3 nucleotide sequence: TGTGCCTGGGAACGGGGACTAGCAGTAAACAATGAGCAGTTCTTC. This encodes CAWERGLAVNNEQFF.

The sample holds one count of this clone. V and J are TRBV20-1 and TRBJ1-2; no definite D call. The germline V gene encodes CDR1 DFQATT and CDR2 SNEGSKA (reference sequence). The CDR3 has 11 residues. V lost 3 bases to trimming and J lost 5 bases, with 7 bases between them. The CDR3 region has the DNA TGCAGTGCTAGGCCCGCGTATGGCTACACCTTC. This codes for CSARPAYGYTF.

The CDR3: CASSLNWAGEQFF. In nucleotides, the CDR3 is TGTGCCAGCAGCTTAAACTGGGCAGGGGAGCAGTTCTTC. The chain joins TRBV7-2 to TRBJ2-1; D is perhaps TRBD1 (5 bases). Looked up from germline, CDR1 is SGHTA and CDR2 is FQGNSA. Trimming left V 2 bases short and J 10 bases short, with 12 bases between. CDR3 length: 13 amino acids.

The CDR3 loop reads CASSYGTGEQYF. The CDR3 DNA follows: TGTGCCAGCAGTTACGGGACAGGCGAGCAGTACTTC. The J gene is TRBJ2-7, the V gene TRBV6-5; 8 bases fit TRBD1. The CDR3 has 12 residues. V lost 2 bases, J lost 6 bases, and 0 bases stayed unmatched. In germline, CDR1 is MNHEY, CDR2 SVGAGI.

The rearrangement joins TRBV6-6 to TRBJ2-7; D is perhaps TRBD1 (6 bases). Deletions cut 4 bases from V and 0 bases from J, with 13 bases between. Germline CDR1 is MNHNY and CDR2 is SVGAGI (reference sequence). The CDR3 extends over 15 amino acids. CDR3 DNA sequence: TGTGCCAGCAGTTCTCGGGACACGAGCTCCTACGAGCAGTACTTC. As protein: CASSSRDTSSYEQYF.

The chain is built from TRBV6-4 and TRBJ2-6; D may be TRBD2 (6 bases). The CDR3 sequence is 18 residues long. V was pared by 5 bases and J by 1 base, with 18 bases between. The germline gives CDR1 MRHNA, CDR2 SNTAGT. CDR3 protein: CASSPAGQGISGANVLTF. Written as DNA, the CDR3 is TGTGCCAGCAGTCCTGCGGGGCAGGGCATTTCTGGGGCCAACGTCCTGACTTTC.

This chain joins TRBV5-1 and TRBJ2-7; a weak D match, TRBD1 (8 bases). Looked up from germline, CDR1 is SGHRS and CDR2 is YFSETQ. The CDR3 extends over 12 amino acids. Trimming left V 4 bases short and J 10 bases short, with 15 bases between. CDR3 nucleotide sequence: TGCGCCAGCAGCGTACAGGGGGGGGGACAGTACTTC. Protein product: CASSVQGGGQYF. Filled out from reference TRBV5-1 and TRBJ2-7, the complete variable domain reads KAGVTQTPRYLIKTRGQQVTLSCSPISGHRSVSWYQQTPGQGLQFLFEYFSETQRNKGNFPGRFSGRQFSNSRSEMNVSTLELGDSALYLCASSVQGGGQYFGPGTRLTVT.

V and J are TRBV27 and TRBJ1-2, with unresolved D. This CDR3 spans 13 amino acids. V dropped 3 bases and J dropped 2 bases, with 7 bases sitting between them. CDR1 is MNHEY, CDR2 SMNVEV, per germline (reference sequence). The CDR3 DNA reads as TGTGCCAGCAGTTTTACGGGGAACTATGGCTACACCTTC. Its protein is CASSFTGNYGYTF.

The gene calls are TRBV4-2 and TRBJ2-1; 10 bases line up with TRBD2. There are 16 residues in the CDR3. J gave up 4 bases and V 0 bases, and 3 bases lay outside the gene matches. CDR1 is LGHNA and CDR2 is YNFKEQ in the germline V gene. CDR3 sequence: CASSQEGTSVYNEQFF. The CDR3 DNA is TGTGCCAGCAGCCAAGAGGGGACTAGCGTATACAATGAGCAGTTCTTC.

This rearrangement joins TRBV7-3 to TRBJ2-2; the D gene is possibly TRBD1 (6 bases). The CDR3 runs to 15 residues. V lost 11 bases and J 3 bases, leaving 19 bases between the germline ends. Germline CDR1 and CDR2: SGHTA and FQGTGA. The CDR3 nucleotides are TGTGCCGGAAGTAAACAGGGCTTAGACACCGGGGAGCTGTTTTTT. It specifies CAGSKQGLDTGELFF.

This chain uses TRBV27 with TRBJ2-7; 9 nucleotides match TRBD2. J was trimmed by 0 bases and V by 4 bases; bases with no gene match: 10. The germline V gene encodes CDR1 MNHEY and CDR2 SMNVEV (reference sequence). The CDR3 extends over 17 amino acids. In DNA, the CDR3 is TGTGCCAGCAGTTCACTACTAGCGGGTGACAACTCCTACGAGCAGTACTTC. It encodes CASSSLLAGDNSYEQYF.

V is TRBV7-9 and J is TRBJ2-2; D is perhaps TRBD1 (6 bases). The CDR3 loop spans 16 amino acids. Germline lookup yields CDR1 SEHNR and CDR2 FQNEAQ (reference sequence). The V gene lost 5 bases and the J gene lost 1 base, with 14 bases spanning the gap. The CDR3 protein is CASSATRTENTGELFF. The CDR3 DNA reads TGTGCCAGCAGCGCTACCAGGACAGAGAACACCGGGGAGCTGTTTTTT.

The chain recombines TRBV27 with TRBJ2-6, with TRBD1 matching over 9 bases. V lost 5 bases and J lost 2; bases outside the gene matches: 10. The CDR3 sequence is 18 residues long. In germline, CDR1 is MNHEY, CDR2 SMNVEV (reference sequence). The CDR3 protein is CASSLLGTGKTGANVLTF. In nucleotides, the CDR3 is TGTGCCAGCAGTCTGCTTGGGACAGGGAAAACTGGGGCCAACGTCCTGACTTTC.

The chain combines TRBV5-8 with TRBJ1-5; D remains ambiguous. V lost 4 bases and J lost 0, with 23 bases in between. Looked up from germline, CDR1 is SGHTS and CDR2 is YDEGEE. This CDR3 is built from 19 residues. Here the CDR3 reads CASSRTRVMGLFSNQPQHF. The CDR3 bases are TGTGCCAGCAGCCGAACGCGGGTGATGGGTCTATTTAGCAATCAGCCCCAGCATTTT.

The chain combines TRBV7-6 with TRBJ2-3; D not certain. The V gene's germline CDR1 is SGHVS and CDR2 FNYEAQ. Trimming left V 1 base short and J 3 bases short, with 11 bases between. This CDR3 region has 15 residues. Here the CDR3 reads CASSLEGVATDTQYF. The CDR3 DNA is TGTGCCAGCAGCTTAGAAGGAGTAGCTACAGATACGCAGTATTTT.

The CDR3 bases are TGTGCCAGCAGCTCTTTTAACAGGGACCACGAGCAGTACTTC. The encoded protein is CASSSFNRDHEQYF. The V and J genes are TRBV5-4 and TRBJ2-7, with D possibly being TRBD1 (6 bases). The CDR3 length is 14 residues. Germline CDR1 is SGHNT and CDR2 is YYREEE (reference sequence). V gave up 3 bases and J gave up 5 bases, with 15 bases separating them.

The chain links TRBV7-9 to TRBJ1-1, with TRBD1 as a possible D gene (5 bases). The CDR3 totals 18 residues. Deletions cut 5 bases from V and 3 bases from J, with 25 bases between. The germline CDR1 and CDR2 sequences are SEHNR and FQNEAQ (reference sequence). The CDR3 region is CASSLPSGGRIRYTEAFF. CDR3 bases: TGTGCCAGCAGCCTCCCATCCGGGGGAAGGATCCGCTACACTGAAGCTTTCTTT. The full variable domain, completed using reference TRBV7-9 and TRBJ1-1, is DTGVSQNPRHKITKRGQNVTFRCDPISEHNRLYWYRQTLGQGPEFLTYFQNEAQLEKSRLLSDRFSAERPKGSFSTLEIQRTEQGDSAMYLCASSLPSGGRIRYTEAFFGQGTRLTVV.

The J gene is TRBJ1-2, the V gene TRBV7-8; unclear D gene. The CDR3 extends over 16 amino acids. Trimming shortened V by 1 base and J by 0 bases, and 12 bases separated the two germline ends. Germline V gene data show CDR1 as SGHVS and CDR2 as FQNEAQ. The CDR3 region is CASSLGFPPANYGYTF. For the CDR3, the DNA is TGTGCCAGCAGCTTAGGATTTCCCCCGGCTAACTATGGCTACACCTTC.

This clone has a single count. The chain recombines TRBV11-2 with TRBJ1-1, with TRBD1 identical over 8 bases. Germline values: CDR1 SGHAT, CDR2 FQNNGV. The CDR3 covers 14 residues. J lost 1 base, V lost 5 bases, and 3 bases had no gene match. The CDR3 loop reads CASSPGQANTEAFF. CDR3 nucleotide sequence: TGTGCCAGCAGCCCGGGACAGGCGAACACTGAAGCTTTCTTT.

DNA for the CDR3: TGTGCCAGCAGTGCTAGGACTAGCACGTTCGATGAGCAGTTCTTC. Encoded protein: CASSARTSTFDEQFF. The V and J genes are TRBV7-7 and TRBJ2-1; TRBD2 agrees at 8 bases. The CDR3 extends over 15 amino acids. Germline CDR1 reads SSHAT; CDR2 reads FNYEAQ (reference sequence). The ends lost 6 bases at V and 8 bases at J; junction bases unmatched: 12. The full variable domain, rest sourced from reference TRBV7-7 and TRBJ2-1, is GAGVSQSPRYKVTKRGQDVTLRCDPISSHATLYWYQQALGQGPEFLTYFNYEAQPDKSGLPSDRFSAERPEGSISTLTIQRTEQRDSAMYRCASSARTSTFDEQFFGPGTRLTVL.

The chain carries TRBV2 and TRBJ2-1, with 9 bases fitting TRBD2. V was clipped by 7 bases and J by 6 bases; unmatched bases: 10. The CDR3 runs to 15 residues. CDR1 and CDR2 from the germline V gene are SNHLY and FYNNEI. The CDR3 bases are TGTGCCAGCATTAACAGCGGGGGGCTCACCAATGAGCAGTTCTTC. Translation gives CASINSGGLTNEQFF.

The chain combines TRBV4-1 with TRBJ1-1; unclear D gene. V was clipped by 3 bases and J by 2 bases, with 10 bases between them. Germline V lookup: CDR1 MGHRA, CDR2 YSYEKL. CDR3 length: 14 residues. The CDR3 here is CASSHGLGNTEAFF. CDR3 coding DNA: TGCGCCAGCAGCCACGGACTGGGTAACACTGAAGCTTTCTTT.

In its sample, this clone was seen a few times. The rearrangement links TRBV28 to TRBJ2-7; perhaps TRBD2 as D (6 bases). CDR1 is MDHEN and CDR2 is SYDVKM in the germline V gene. The CDR3 extends over 12 amino acids. The V end lost 7 bases, the J end lost 3 bases, and 10 bases lay between the germline ends. CDR3 coding DNA: TGTGCCAGCAACACGGAGGGCTACGAGCAGTACTTC. The encoded protein is CASNTEGYEQYF.